The next 32 T cell receptor beta chains were all read from a single sample in a study of blood T cells in healthy people across ages. Together with a sample-barcoded 5' primer, a J-beta primer mix was included in a second PCR lasting roughly 6 to 12 cycles. MiXCR was run by TCRdb on the 5' RACE reads, yielding one entry per CDR3 protein. The sample includes some 1.4 million distinct CDR3 sequences, roughly 40% seen only once; the top ten take 7.9%. The specimen sequenced was blood. The receptors originated from a woman between 18 and 29 years old in good health.

Only a few counts were recorded for this clonotype. The rearrangement uses TRBV4-2 and TRBJ1-2; D call uncertain. The germline CDR1 and CDR2 sequences are LGHNA and YNFKEQ. The CDR3 sequence is 12 residues long. Trimming removed 1 base from V and 7 bases from J, with 7 bases in between. The CDR3 DNA is TGTGCCAGCAGCCAAGGCACTTCTGGCTACACCTTC. It encodes CASSQGTSGYTF.

V and J are TRBV27 and TRBJ2-1; 11 bases are a match to TRBD2. With 6 bases clipped from V and 10 bases from J, the junction kept 8 bases outside the gene matches. The CDR3 spans 14 residues. In germline, CDR1 is MNHEY, CDR2 SMNVEV (reference sequence). This chain's CDR3 is CASRLGLAVGEQFF. As DNA, the CDR3 is TGTGCCAGCAGGCTGGGACTAGCGGTCGGGGAGCAGTTCTTC.

This clonotype was recorded a few times. The chain employs TRBV5-1 and TRBJ2-3, with no clear D. Germline V lookup: CDR1 SGHRS, CDR2 YFSETQ. Trimming took off 5 bases at V and 4 bases at J, with 11 bases between the two ends. CDR3 size: 13 residues. The CDR3 DNA reads TGCGCCAGCAGGGTTCAGGATTCAGATACGCAGTATTTT. Its translation is CASRVQDSDTQYF.

V usage is TRBV4-1 and J usage is TRBJ1-3; D remains unclear. The germline V and J ends were trimmed by 3 bases and 2 bases, with 8 bases remaining between them. Germline V CDR1 and CDR2: MGHRA, YSYEKL. The CDR3 loop spans 14 amino acids. The CDR3 sequence: CASSHMGAGNTIYF. For the CDR3, the DNA is TGCGCCAGCAGCCACATGGGTGCTGGAAACACCATATATTTT.

The V gene is TRBV6-5, the J gene TRBJ2-3; D is uncertain. CDR1 and CDR2 (germline): MNHEY, SVGAGI. The CDR3 is 13 amino acids. V was pared by 5 bases and J by 3 bases, with 9 bases between. Written as DNA, the CDR3 is TGTGCCAGCAGTCGGATTACAACAGATACGCAGTATTTT. Its translation is CASSRITTDTQYF.

The chain employs TRBV28 and TRBJ2-7, with 9 bases that match TRBD1. The V gene's germline CDR1 is MDHEN and CDR2 SYDVKM. V was pared by 5 bases and J by 0 bases, with 8 bases of the junction left unmatched. The CDR3 is made up of 16 amino acids. CDR3 coding DNA: TGTGCCAGCAGTCTCGGGGACAGGGACTACTCCTACGAGCAGTACTTC. Its translation: CASSLGDRDYSYEQYF. Complete variable domain (other parts from reference TRBV28 and TRBJ2-7): DVKVTQSSRYLVKRTGEKVFLECVQDMDHENMFWYRQDPGLGLRLIYFSYDVKMKEKGDIPEGYSVSREKKERFSLILESASTNQTSMYLCASSLGDRDYSYEQYFGPGTRLTVT.

J is TRBJ1-2 and V is TRBV6-6; TRBD1 is a possible D gene (5 bases). Per germline, CDR1 MNHNY and CDR2 SVGAGI (reference sequence). The CDR3 has 14 residues. The germline V and J ends were trimmed by 8 bases and 8 bases, with 21 bases remaining between them. The CDR3 DNA reads TGTGCCAGCCTACGCCATGACGGGGCGGAGGGCTACACCTTC. The encoded protein is CASLRHDGAEGYTF.

The gene calls are TRBV10-3 and TRBJ2-7, with 7 bases identical to TRBD1. There are 13 residues in the CDR3. Germline V gives CDR1 ENHRY, CDR2 SYGVKD. The trim removed 4 bases at V and 7 bases at J, leaving 7 bases unmatched. The CDR3 is CAISGRQGDEQYF. In nucleotides, the CDR3 is TGTGCCATCAGTGGACGACAGGGCGATGAGCAGTACTTC.

The chain links TRBV11-2 to TRBJ1-4, with D possibly matching TRBD1 (6 bases). V lost 6 bases and J 8 bases, leaving 16 bases between the germline ends. Looked up from germline, CDR1 is SGHAT and CDR2 is FQNNGV. This CDR3 comprises 14 residues. The CDR3 DNA reads TGTGCCAGCAGTTCGAAAGGGGGGAGAGAAAAACTGTTTTTT. It translates to CASSSKGGREKLFF.

This clonotype was observed a handful of times. The V gene is TRBV20-1, the J gene TRBJ2-5; D is ambiguous. This CDR3 contains 13 residues. Trimming pared 3 bases from V and 2 bases from J, leaving 10 bases between. The germline V gene encodes CDR1 DFQATT and CDR2 SNEGSKA (reference sequence). The CDR3 spells CSARYSPQETQYF. In nucleotides, the CDR3 is TGCAGTGCTAGGTACTCTCCGCAAGAGACCCAGTACTTC.

This chain connects TRBV20-1 to TRBJ2-5, with D tentatively TRBD1 (5 bases). Germline CDR1 and CDR2: DFQATT and SNEGSKA (reference sequence). The CDR3 length is 12 residues. The V end lost 2 bases, the J end lost 4 bases, and 8 bases lay between the germline ends. In DNA form, the CDR3 reads TGCAGTGCTAGATTAGGGGTAGAGACCCAGTACTTC. Translated, it gives CSARLGVETQYF.

This clonotype was observed a handful of times. This rearrangement joins TRBV12-3 or TRBV12-4 to TRBJ2-3; 9 bases map to TRBD2. V lost 5 bases to trimming and J lost 1 base; unmatched junction nucleotides: 4. The CDR3 extends over 15 amino acids. The CDR3 spells CASSRTSAGTDTQYF. The CDR3 DNA sequence: TGTGCCAGCAGTCGGACTAGCGCGGGCACAGATACGCAGTATTTT.

The genes are TRBV7-3 and TRBJ2-5; 9 bases map to TRBD1. Germline-derived CDR1 and CDR2 are SGHTA and FQGTGA. The J segment lost 5 bases and the V segment lost 3 bases, leaving 7 bases of the junction unmatched. The CDR3 is 15 residues long. The CDR3 region has the DNA TGTGCCAGCAGCTTGGGGGACAGGGATGAGGAGACCCAGTACTTC. This encodes CASSLGDRDEETQYF.

This clonotype was counted between two and nine times. The rearrangement links TRBV7-9 to TRBJ2-3, with 7 bases matching TRBD1. The CDR3 extends over 14 amino acids. Unmatched junction bases numbered 8, after V lost 5 bases and J lost 6 bases. CDR1 is SEHNR and CDR2 is FQNEAQ in the germline V gene (reference sequence). The CDR3 coding sequence is TGTGCCAGCAGCGATAACAGAGGGGGCGATACGCAGTATTTT. Amino acid sequence: CASSDNRGGDTQYF.

The rearrangement links TRBV6-1 to TRBJ1-2; D unresolved. The germline gives CDR1 MNHNS, CDR2 SASEGT. The CDR3 length is 14 residues. The germline V and J ends were trimmed by 4 bases and 8 bases, with 17 bases remaining between them. CDR3 sequence (DNA): TGTGCCAGCAGTGCCCACCGGGGTCCCGAGGGCTACACCTTC. Protein: CASSAHRGPEGYTF.

This chain connects TRBV6-6 to TRBJ2-3; 10 bases are a match to TRBD2. The V gene end was trimmed by 6 bases and the J gene end by 2 bases; junction bases not matched to a gene: 2. The CDR3 runs to 14 residues. Germline V CDR1 and CDR2: MNHNY, SVGAGI (reference sequence). This CDR3 reads CASRAGGDTDTQYF. DNA of the CDR3: TGTGCCAGCAGAGCGGGAGGGGACACAGATACGCAGTATTTT.

This clonotype was observed a handful of times. The genes are TRBV20-1 and TRBJ2-3, with TRBD2 matching 11 bases. The CDR3 length is 16 residues. Germline CDR1 DFQATT, CDR2 SNEGSKA (reference sequence). V was pared by 2 bases and J by 6 bases, with 10 bases of the junction left unmatched. This chain's CDR3 is CSARRLAGSSGDTQYF. CDR3 bases: TGCAGTGCTAGACGACTAGCGGGGTCCTCCGGGGATACGCAGTATTTT.

Of note for this clonotype: One end of the junction does not line up with germline, which may come from a read error. V usage is TRBV7-9 and J usage is TRBJ2-3; 7 bases fit TRBD1. The CDR3 is 14 amino acids. Germline V lookup: CDR1 SEHNR, CDR2 FQNEAQ (reference sequence). DNA for the CDR3: TGTGCCAACAGCTTCGACAGGGGCACAGATACGCAGTATTTT. This translates into CANSFDRGTDTQYF.

V gene TRBV20-1 combines with J gene TRBJ2-7; 16 positions match TRBD2. V lost 6 bases and J lost 4; bases outside the gene matches: 9. Germline loops: CDR1 DFQATT, CDR2 SNEGSKA (reference sequence). The CDR3 extends over 16 amino acids. The CDR3 sequence: CSAQLGLAGGPYEQYF. The CDR3 DNA sequence: TGCAGTGCCCAATTGGGACTAGCGGGAGGGCCGTACGAGCAGTACTTC.

This clonotype was seen a few times. The chain couples TRBV6-5 to TRBJ2-7; no clear D. Between the trimmed V and J ends, which lost 5 bases and 7 bases, there was a span of 12 bases. The CDR3 is made up of 12 amino acids. Germline values: CDR1 MNHEY, CDR2 SVGAGI. The CDR3 reads CASSRTRWEQYF. The CDR3 region has the DNA TGTGCCAGCAGTCGGACCCGGTGGGAGCAGTACTTC.

The chain couples TRBV20-1 to TRBJ2-3; TRBD2 might be the D (8 bases). The germline gives CDR1 DFQATT, CDR2 SNEGSKA (reference sequence). The CDR3 runs to 17 residues. Trimming left V 2 bases short and J 2 bases short, with 20 bases between. The CDR3 reads CSARNLQRGTVTDTQYF. CDR3 sequence (DNA): TGCAGTGCTAGAAATCTGCAGCGGGGGACAGTCACAGATACGCAGTATTTT.

The chain couples TRBV12-3 or TRBV12-4 to TRBJ1-1; D not resolved. CDR3 length: 18 residues. Trimming took off 2 bases at V and 0 bases at J, with 19 bases between the two ends. The chain's CDR3 is CASSLRRRGLQMNTEAFF. The CDR3 nucleotides read TGTGCCAGCAGTTTAAGGCGGAGAGGTCTCCAAATGAACACTGAAGCTTTCTTT.

J is TRBJ2-3 and V is TRBV21-1; the table's D call of TRBD1 was not tested on the DNA. TRBV21-1 is recorded as a pseudogene. The CDR3 contains 18 residues. CDR3 nucleotides: TGTGCCAGCAGCCCCCTTCCCGGGACTGAAGACGGCACAGATACGCAGTATTTT. It specifies CASSPLPGTEDGTDTQYF.

V gene TRBV29-1 combines with J gene TRBJ1-5; D might be TRBD1 (6 bases). The CDR3 runs 13 residues. CDR1 is SQVTM and CDR2 is ANQGSEA in the germline V gene. With 7 bases removed from V and 5 bases from J, the gap between germline ends came to 15 bases. The CDR3 nucleotides are TGCAGCGCACAACAGGGAGTAGATCAGCCCCAGCATTTT. It specifies CSAQQGVDQPQHF.

The chain links TRBV3-1 to TRBJ1-1; D not certain. The germline V and J ends were trimmed by 1 base and 6 bases, with 21 bases remaining between them. This CDR3 contains 17 residues. Germline CDR1 is LGHDT and CDR2 is YNNKEL (reference sequence). The CDR3 sequence is CASSQGSPGVGYAEAFF. The CDR3 coding sequence is TGTGCCAGCAGCCAAGGATCCCCGGGCGTGGGTTACGCTGAAGCTTTCTTT. Looking up the rest from reference TRBV3-1 and TRBJ1-1 gives the full variable domain: DTAVSQTPKYLVTQMGNDKSIKCEQNLGHDTMYWYKQDSKKFLKIMFSYNNKELIINETVPNRFSPKSPDKAHLNLHINSLELGDSAVYFCASSQGSPGVGYAEAFFGQGTRLTVV.

This clonotype was observed a handful of times. The chain recombines TRBV5-1 with TRBJ2-1, with 8 bases that match TRBD2. This CDR3 spans 13 amino acids. Germline lookup yields CDR1 SGHRS and CDR2 YFSETQ. V shed 4 bases, J shed 9 bases, and the junction held 6 bases outside the gene matches. As DNA, the CDR3 is TGCGCCAGCAGCATGGGACTAGAGGTTGAGCAGTTCTTC. Its translation is CASSMGLEVEQFF.

Comments on this clonotype: Mismatch with germline at one junction end may stem from a read error. V and J are TRBV3-1 and TRBJ2-4; 9 nucleotides match TRBD2. The J call may be incorrect, as the DNA end agrees better with TRBJ2-7. CDR1 is LGHDT and CDR2 is YNNKEL in the germline V gene (reference sequence). The CDR3 covers 16 residues. In nucleotides, the CDR3 is TGTGCCAGCAGCCGAGGGATGCGGGAGGGCTCCGACGAGCAGTACTTC. Its protein is CASSRGMREGSDEQYF.

The rearrangement links TRBV15 to TRBJ1-2; D unresolved. The CDR3 covers 14 residues. Trimming cost V 0 bases and J 4 bases, with 9 bases left between them. Germline CDR1 and CDR2: LNHNV and YYDKDF (reference sequence). CDR3 region: CATSRDRETYGYTF. CDR3 DNA: TGTGCCACCAGCAGAGATCGGGAGACCTATGGCTACACCTTC.

In its sample, this clonotype was seen a few times. The chain has TRBV3-1 and TRBJ1-6; TRBD1 agrees at 7 bases. The V and J ends lost 5 bases and 6 bases, in that order; junction bases with no gene match: 1. The CDR3 loop spans 13 amino acids. Germline V gene lookup returns CDR1 LGHDT and CDR2 YNNKEL (reference sequence). The CDR3, as DNA: TGTGCCAGCAGCGGGGACAGTAATTCACCCCTCCACTTT. Translating it yields CASSGDSNSPLHF.

This clonotype occurred a few times. The chain employs TRBV5-4 and TRBJ1-4, with D unclear. Looked up from germline, CDR1 is SGHNT and CDR2 is YYREEE (reference sequence). Trimming stripped 4 bases from V and 4 bases from J, with 11 bases between. There are 14 residues in the CDR3. The CDR3 loop reads CASSVAQYNEKLFF. Here the CDR3 DNA reads TGTGCCAGCAGCGTGGCACAGTATAATGAAAAACTGTTTTTT.

This clonotype was seen more than once but under ten times. This sequence joins TRBV12-3 or TRBV12-4 and TRBJ2-4, with D uncertain. Trimming pared 5 bases from V and 4 bases from J, leaving 21 bases between. The CDR3 sequence is 17 residues long. In DNA form, the CDR3 reads TGTGCCAGCAGTCCCTCACATATGCTATTAGCTAAAAACATTCAGTACTTC. Amino acids: CASSPSHMLLAKNIQYF.

J is TRBJ2-6 and V is TRBV29-1; the D is unclear. This CDR3 is built from 13 residues. With 3 bases removed from V and 2 bases from J, the gap between germline ends came to 5 bases. Germline CDR1 and CDR2: SQVTM and ANQGSEA. DNA of the CDR3: TGCAGCGTTGAGTCCCCTGGGGCCAACGTCCTGACTTTC. Its translation: CSVESPGANVLTF.